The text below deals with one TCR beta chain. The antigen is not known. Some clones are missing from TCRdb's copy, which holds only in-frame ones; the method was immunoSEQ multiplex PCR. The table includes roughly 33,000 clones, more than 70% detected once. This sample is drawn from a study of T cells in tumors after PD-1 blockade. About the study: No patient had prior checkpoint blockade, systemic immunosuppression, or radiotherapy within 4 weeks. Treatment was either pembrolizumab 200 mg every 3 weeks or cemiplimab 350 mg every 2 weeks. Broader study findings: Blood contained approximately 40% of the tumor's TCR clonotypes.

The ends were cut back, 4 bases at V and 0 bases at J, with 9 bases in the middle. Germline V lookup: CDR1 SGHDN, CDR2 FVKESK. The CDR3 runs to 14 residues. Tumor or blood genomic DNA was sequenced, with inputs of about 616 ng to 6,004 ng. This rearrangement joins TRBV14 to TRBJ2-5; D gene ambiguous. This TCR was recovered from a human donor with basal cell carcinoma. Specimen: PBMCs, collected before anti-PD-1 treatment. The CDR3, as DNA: TGTGCCAGCAGCCCGCAGTGGAACCAAGAGACCCAGTACTTC. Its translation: CASSPQWNQETQYF.